This T cell receptor (beta chain) is drawn from a study of T cell responses to AZD1222 COVID-19 vaccine. A word on this clone: Its matching antigen is unknown.

Notes on the study in general: Within unmutated variant regions lay the reported targets of nearly half of spike-specific TCRs. Vaccine-associated CD4 TCRs ranged over spike, dominating at 160-218 and 743-854. Most donors were white British and more were female, and clonal diversity was possibly underestimated.

The assay was immunoSEQ multiplex PCR, and TCRdb's table has in-frame clones only and misses some. Among some 150,000 clones listed, roughly 90% were seen once. This CDR3 is built from 15 residues. Per the germline V gene, CDR1 is LGHDT and CDR2 is YNNKEL (reference sequence). V lost 7 bases to trimming and J lost 1 base; unmatched junction nucleotides: 9. The gene calls are TRBV3-1 (or the pseudogene TRBV3-2) and TRBJ2-7; 8 bases match TRBD1. The specimen comprised peripheral blood, sampled 28 days after the second AZD1222 dose. The TCR comes from an adult who received the AZD1222 COVID-19 vaccine. CDR3 sequence (DNA): TGTGCCAGCACCTTACTACAGGGGGATTCCTACGAGCAGTACTTC. It is translated as CASTLLQGDSYEQYF.